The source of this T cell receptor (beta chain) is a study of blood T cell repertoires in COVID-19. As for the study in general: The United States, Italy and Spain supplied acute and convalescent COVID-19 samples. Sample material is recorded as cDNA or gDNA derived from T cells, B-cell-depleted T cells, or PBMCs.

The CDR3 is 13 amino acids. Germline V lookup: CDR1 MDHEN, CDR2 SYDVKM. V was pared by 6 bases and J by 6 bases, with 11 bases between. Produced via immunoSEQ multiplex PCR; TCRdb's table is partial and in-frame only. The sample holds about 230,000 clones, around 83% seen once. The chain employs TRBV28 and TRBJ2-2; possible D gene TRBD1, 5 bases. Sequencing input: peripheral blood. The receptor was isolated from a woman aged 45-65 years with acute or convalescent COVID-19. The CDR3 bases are TGTGCCAGCAGAGTCAGGGATCCCGGGGAGCTGTTTTTT. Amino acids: CASRVRDPGELFF.